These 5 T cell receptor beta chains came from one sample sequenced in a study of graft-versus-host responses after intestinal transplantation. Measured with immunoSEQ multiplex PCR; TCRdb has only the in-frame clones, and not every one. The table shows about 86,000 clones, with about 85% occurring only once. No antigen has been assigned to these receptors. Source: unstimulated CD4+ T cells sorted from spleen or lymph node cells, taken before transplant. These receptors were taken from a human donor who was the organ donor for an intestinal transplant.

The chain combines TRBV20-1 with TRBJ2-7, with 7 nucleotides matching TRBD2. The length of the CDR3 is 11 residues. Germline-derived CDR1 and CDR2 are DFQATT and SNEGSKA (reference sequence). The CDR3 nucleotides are TGCACGTGGGGGGGTGGCTACGAGCAGTACTTC. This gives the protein CTWGGGYEQYF.

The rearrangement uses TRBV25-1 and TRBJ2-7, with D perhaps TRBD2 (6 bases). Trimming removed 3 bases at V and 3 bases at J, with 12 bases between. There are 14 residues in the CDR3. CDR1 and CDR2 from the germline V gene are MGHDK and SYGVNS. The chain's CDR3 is CASSDTGGDYEQYF. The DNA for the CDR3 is TGTGCCAGCAGTGACACAGGAGGGGACTACGAGCAGTACTTC.

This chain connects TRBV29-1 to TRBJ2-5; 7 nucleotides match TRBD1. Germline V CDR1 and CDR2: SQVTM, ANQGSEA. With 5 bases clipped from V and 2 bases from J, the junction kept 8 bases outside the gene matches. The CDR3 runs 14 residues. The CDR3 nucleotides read TGCAGCGTTCACAGGGGCGTGCGGCAAGAGACCCAGTACTTC. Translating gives CSVHRGVRQETQYF.

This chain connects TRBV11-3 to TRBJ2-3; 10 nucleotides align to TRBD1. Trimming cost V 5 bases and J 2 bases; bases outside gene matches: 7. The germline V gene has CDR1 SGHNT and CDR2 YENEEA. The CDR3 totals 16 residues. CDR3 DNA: TGTGCCAGCAGCGCCGCCGGGACAGGGGACACAGATACGCAGTATTTT. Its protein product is CASSAAGTGDTDTQYF.

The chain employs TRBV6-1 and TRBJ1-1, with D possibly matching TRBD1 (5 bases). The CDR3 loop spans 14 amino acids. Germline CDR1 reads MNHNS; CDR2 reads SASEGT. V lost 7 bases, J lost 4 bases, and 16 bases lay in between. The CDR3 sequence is CASTGDSLSTEAFF. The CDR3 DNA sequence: TGTGCCAGCACCGGAGACAGTTTGAGCACTGAAGCTTTCTTT.